This TCR beta chain comes out of a study of blood T cell repertoires in COVID-19 (dated by TCRdb to about 2020). For the wider study: The collaborator samples originated in the United States, Italy and Spain and spanned the acute and convalescent phases of COVID-19. HLA class I and class II types, where available, came from metadata supplied by the sample provider rather than from assay-based typing. Samples were obtained from the ongoing ImmuneRACE study (first 160 participants) and from over a thousand subjects provided by 6 global collaborators. Sample metadata almost always included a de-identified subject ID, COVID-19 status, age in years and sex. The prospective study material was composed of cDNA or gDNA derived from T cells, B-cell-depleted T cells, or PBMCs. Deeply sampled blood TCRbeta repertoires from subjects exposed to, actively infected with, or recovered from COVID-19 were included in the dataset. A freely available public database, intended as a resource for researchers studying the immune response to SARS-CoV-2, is where the repertoires were released. Overall study results and their limits: The amount of clinical and demographic metadata varied by source and participant and was provided uncurated.

Remarks on this clone: Its antigen has not been determined. Base qualities were left out, and no much larger clone turns up one base away.

The CDR3 runs 14 amino acids, cysteine and phenylalanine included. Only CDR3 DNA remains: 42 bases, in frame from the first base. Per the germline V gene, SGHRS is the CDR1 and YFSETQ is the CDR2. Ends trimmed: V by 4 bases, J by 4 bases; bases unmatched to a gene: 5. TCRbeta CDR3 regions were amplified from genomic DNA using the immunoSEQ Assay, a bias-controlled multiplex PCR. As for the authors' bioinformatics: Within the assay, amplification of reference gene primers was used to estimate how many nucleated cells each sample contained. Sequence reads were collapsed and filtered to measure the absolute abundance of every unique TCRbeta CDR3 rearrangement. For each sample, productive Simpson clonality was calculated by taking the square root of Simpson's diversity index across productive rearrangements. TCRdb took this table from immuneACCESS and kept in-frame rearrangements with V and J called. Such tables lack part of the clones; where checked against another copy, unresolved V genes explain under half of the gap, and the rest is unexplained. The V and J calls and clone size come from that table; D and trimming were worked out from the DNA. Counted in this sample were 300,000 to 350,000 clones; 90% of them appeared once. The biggest ten clones account for around 3.9% of the sample.

Participants in the prospective study were enrolled through a virtual design, were aged roughly 18 to 100 years, and lived in roughly 26 United States geographic areas. Cohort assignment in the prospective study relied on participant-reported clinical history from a screening survey and a study questionnaire. Exposed participants were defined as having been in contact with someone with a PCR-confirmed or clinician-diagnosed COVID-19 case within 2 weeks of study entry. Mobile phlebotomists in the prospective study collected whole blood, serum and a nasopharyngeal or oropharyngeal swab from every participant. Participants in the prospective study had the option to provide additional blood draws and questionnaires over a roughly 2-month period. Before DNA extraction, prospective study blood samples were shipped either frozen or at room temperature.

The sample was PBMCs or T cells enriched from blood (not recorded which). The rearrangement joined TRBV5-1 to TRBJ1-3, and TRBD1 aligns with 7 junction nucleotides. The clonotype was recovered from a woman in her twenties or thirties who had been exposed to COVID-19. The nucleotide sequence is given as TGCGCCAGCAGCCCAACGACAGGGGGAAACACCATATATTTT. Its protein reads: CASSPTTGGNTIYF.